Shown below are 14 T cell receptor beta chains from a single sample sequenced in a study of T cell repertoires in cytomegalovirus infection. TCRdb analysed the reads with MiXCR anew, one entry per CDR3 protein. The sample consists of hundreds of thousands of distinct CDR3 sequences, less than 25% of them appearing once. Sequenced input: CD8+ T cells from PBMCs. These receptors all come from a human donor in good health (CMV status not recorded). Some clones in this sample may be carry-over from other donors' samples.

This clonotype was observed a handful of times. V and J are TRBV28 and TRBJ1-1, with 8 nucleotides matching TRBD1. The CDR3 sequence is 16 residues long. Germline V gene data show CDR1 as MDHEN and CDR2 as SYDVKM. The V and J ends lost 2 bases and 3 bases, in that order; junction bases with no gene match: 8. Written as DNA, the CDR3 is TGTGCCAGCAGTTTACGAGGACAGGGCAGGGACACTGAAGCTTTCTTT. The encoded protein is CASSLRGQGRDTEAFF.

This clonotype was detected many times. The V call is TRBV7-9, the J call TRBJ2-1; TRBD1 is a possible D gene (5 bases). This CDR3 is built from 14 residues. The V and J ends lost 5 bases and 0 bases respectively, with 8 bases between them. Germline CDR1 SEHNR, CDR2 FQNEAQ (reference sequence). CDR3 coding DNA: TGTGCCAGCAGCCAGGGCAGCTCCTACAATGAGCAGTTCTTC. Amino acid sequence: CASSQGSSYNEQFF.

The sample holds a few counts of this clonotype. This rearrangement joins TRBV28 to TRBJ2-2; D not resolved. This CDR3 region has 15 residues. Germline lookup yields CDR1 MDHEN and CDR2 SYDVKM. Trimming took off 5 bases at V and 1 base at J, with 11 bases between the two ends. This CDR3 is CASSSYLENTGELFF. The CDR3 DNA reads as TGTGCCAGCAGTAGCTACCTGGAGAACACCGGGGAGCTGTTTTTT.

This clonotype showed up just a few times. V gene TRBV6-2 or TRBV6-3 combines with J gene TRBJ2-3, with D unclear. The CDR3 loop spans 13 amino acids. V was pared by 6 bases and J by 4 bases, with 11 bases between. Germline lookup yields CDR1 MNHEY and CDR2 SVGEGT. The CDR3 region has the DNA TGTGCCAGCAGCCAGGTGGCCCCAGATACGCAGTATTTT. It is translated as CASSQVAPDTQYF.

The chain has TRBV28 and TRBJ2-5, with D maybe TRBD2 (5 bases). The V end was cut by 5 bases, the J end by 2 bases, with 15 bases between. The CDR3 length is 15 residues. CDR1 is MDHEN and CDR2 is SYDVKM in the germline V gene. This CDR3 is CASSNPGLGQETQYF. Here the CDR3 DNA reads TGTGCCAGCAGTAACCCTGGACTGGGGCAAGAGACCCAGTACTTC.

The chain carries TRBV6-5 and TRBJ1-1; weak D call: TRBD1 (5 bases). Germline V gene sequence: CDR1 MNHEY, CDR2 SVGAGI. There are 14 residues in the CDR3. V lost 2 bases, J lost 1 base, and 8 bases lay in between. Here the CDR3 reads CASSYLDKNTEAFF. CDR3 sequence (DNA): TGTGCCAGCAGTTACCTGGACAAGAACACTGAAGCTTTCTTT.

The J gene is TRBJ1-6, the V gene TRBV25-1, with D possibly matching TRBD1 (6 bases). Germline V gives CDR1 MGHDK, CDR2 SYGVNS. V was cut by 5 bases and J by 4 bases, with 9 bases left in between. The CDR3 covers 14 residues. The CDR3 sequence is CASSKGGYNSPLHF. DNA of the CDR3: TGTGCCAGCAGTAAAGGGGGGTATAATTCACCCCTCCACTTT.

The gene calls are TRBV7-9 and TRBJ1-5, with D possibly being TRBD1 (5 bases). Germline V gives CDR1 SEHNR, CDR2 FQNEAQ (reference sequence). The CDR3 covers 14 residues. Trimming cost V 4 bases and J 7 bases, with 14 bases left between them. CDR3 protein: CASSSGGARQPQHF. CDR3 DNA sequence: TGTGCCAGCAGCTCCGGCGGGGCACGACAGCCCCAGCATTTT.

This clonotype was picked up a small number of times. The chain is built from TRBV6-1 and TRBJ1-3; D is ambiguous. V gave up 7 bases and J gave up 0 bases, with 10 bases separating them. This CDR3 contains 14 residues. Germline V gene lookup returns CDR1 MNHNS and CDR2 SASEGT. The DNA of the CDR3 is TGTGCCAGCACGGATCCCGGCTCTGGAAACACCATATATTTT. This sequence encodes CASTDPGSGNTIYF.

This clonotype was seen more than once but under ten times. The chain joins TRBV14 to TRBJ1-1; no clear D gene. Germline CDR1 reads SGHDN; CDR2 reads FVKESK. The V and J ends lost 5 bases and 2 bases respectively, with 9 bases between them. This CDR3 spans 13 amino acids. CDR3 coding DNA: TGTGCCAGCAGCACGCTATACAACACTGAAGCTTTCTTT. Amino acid sequence: CASSTLYNTEAFF.

This sequence joins TRBV13 and TRBJ1-6; D call uncertain. The length of the CDR3 is 13 residues. Germline V gene data show CDR1 as PRHDT and CDR2 as FYEKMQ (reference sequence). Between the trimmed V and J ends, which lost 6 bases and 6 bases, there was a span of 9 bases. The CDR3 nucleotides are TGTGCCAGCAGGGGGTCTCCTAATTCACCCCTCCACTTT. Translation: CASRGSPNSPLHF.

The J gene is TRBJ2-7, the V gene TRBV4-1, with a weak D call TRBD2 (6 bases). Germline CDR1 and CDR2: MGHRA and YSYEKL. This CDR3 is built from 18 residues. V lost 0 bases and J 5 bases, leaving 23 bases between the germline ends. As DNA, the CDR3 is TGCGCCAGCAGCCAAGACCCCCTCTTCGGCGGAGGGGTGGACGAGCAGTACGTC. Encoded protein: CASSQDPLFGGGVDEQYV.

This clonotype was counted at least ten times. V gene TRBV6-1 combines with J gene TRBJ2-1, with 11 positions matching TRBD2. CDR1 and CDR2 from the germline V gene are MNHNS and SASEGT. This CDR3 spans 18 amino acids. The V gene end was trimmed by 0 bases and the J gene end by 5 bases; junction bases not matched to a gene: 9. The DNA for the CDR3 is TGTGCCAGCAGTGAAGCGTTAGCGGGGGGGCCTTCCCACAATGAGCAGTTCTTC. Protein: CASSEALAGGPSHNEQFF.

This clonotype appeared many times. The chain combines TRBV10-3 with TRBJ2-1, with TRBD2 matching over 7 bases. This CDR3 comprises 12 residues. Losses at the gene ends were 4 bases for V and 6 bases for J; bases not matched to a gene: 0. The germline V gene encodes CDR1 ENHRY and CDR2 SYGVKD. Here the CDR3 reads CAISAGGNEQFF. The CDR3 DNA reads as TGTGCCATCAGTGCGGGGGGCAATGAGCAGTTCTTC.